The 19 T cell receptor beta chains reported below all come from one sample, sequenced in a study of cytomegalovirus exposure and HLA in healthy donors. Amplification used 60 Vbeta primers and 13 Jbeta primers. The repertoire was sequenced with immunoSEQ multiplex PCR; TCRdb's copy has only in-frame clones and lacks some. Seen here are approximately 150,000 clones, about 80% observed once, and the top ten hold roughly 5.8%. The sequencing sample was made of PBMCs. All receptors come from a man aged 35-49 years in good health and CMV-seropositive.

The V call is TRBV4-1, the J call TRBJ1-2; 9 positions agree with TRBD1. The CDR3 is 14 amino acids. The germline CDR1 and CDR2 sequences are MGHRA and YSYEKL. The trim removed 2 bases at V and 6 bases at J, leaving 4 bases unmatched. CDR3 bases: TGCGCCAGCAGCCAACTGGGACAGGGAGATGGCTACACCTTC. Residues: CASSQLGQGDGYTF.

The genes are TRBV5-1 and TRBJ1-5; the D is unclear. CDR3 length equals 15 residues. The ends were cut back, 0 bases at V and 2 bases at J, with 9 bases in the middle. Per germline, CDR1 SGHRS and CDR2 YFSETQ. In DNA, the CDR3 is TGCGCCAGCAGCTTGGATCCCGTCGGCAATCAGCCCCAGCATTTT. Its protein is CASSLDPVGNQPQHF.

The chain combines TRBV5-8 with TRBJ2-2, with a possible D match to TRBD2 (5 bases). Germline V gene lookup returns CDR1 SGHTS and CDR2 YDEGEE. Deletions cut 2 bases from V and 4 bases from J, with 12 bases between. The CDR3 runs to 15 residues. CDR3 sequence reads: CASSLGLSPTGELFF. The CDR3 bases are TGTGCCAGCAGCTTAGGACTTTCCCCCACCGGGGAGCTGTTTTTT.

The chain uses TRBV7-8 and TRBJ1-5, with 7 nucleotides matching TRBD1. The germline gives CDR1 SGHVS, CDR2 FQNEAQ. Trimming at V came to 2 bases and at J to 3 bases, leaving 4 bases not matched to a gene. This CDR3 spans 15 amino acids. DNA for the CDR3: TGTGCCAGCAGCTTAATAGGGGGCCCCAATCAGCCCCAGCATTTT. Translated, it gives CASSLIGGPNQPQHF.

This CDR3 reads CASREREWGTGELFF. The DNA for the CDR3 is TGTGCCAGCAGGGAGCGGGAGTGGGGCACCGGGGAGCTGTTTTTT. The chain employs TRBV28 and TRBJ2-2; TRBD2 aligns across 8 bases. V shed 6 bases, J shed 4 bases, and the junction held 7 bases outside the gene matches. CDR1 is MDHEN, CDR2 SYDVKM, per germline. The CDR3 has 15 residues.

The gene calls are TRBV28 and TRBJ1-1, with D uncertain. Germline lookup yields CDR1 MDHEN and CDR2 SYDVKM. The CDR3 sequence is 14 residues long. The V end lost 4 bases, the J end lost 3 bases, and 12 bases lay between the germline ends. The CDR3 DNA reads as TGTGCCAGCAGTTCTATACCCCGGGACACTGAAGCTTTCTTT. It encodes CASSSIPRDTEAFF.

The V and J genes are TRBV2 and TRBJ2-1, with D perhaps matching TRBD2 (6 bases). The CDR3 is made up of 14 amino acids. Germline CDR1 SNHLY, CDR2 FYNNEI. In DNA, the CDR3 is TGTTCCTCCAGCGTGGGAGGCACCTACAATGAGCAGTTCTTC. Amino acids: CSSSVGGTYNEQFF. Full variable domain (missing parts from reference TRBV2 and TRBJ2-1): EPEVTQTPSHQVTQMGQEVILRCVPISNHLYFYWYRQILGQKVEFLVSFYNNEISEKSEIFDDQFSVERPDGSNFTLKIRSTKLEDSAMYFCSSSVGGTYNEQFFGPGTRLTVL.

A single count supports this clone. The genes are TRBV18 and TRBJ2-3; 7 bases align to TRBD2. V was clipped by 2 bases and J by 1 base; unmatched bases: 6. The CDR3 has 16 amino acids. Germline lookup yields CDR1 KGHSH and CDR2 LQKENI. The CDR3 bases are TGTGCCAGCTCACCATCCCGTACTAGCGGCACAGATACGCAGTATTTT. It codes for CASSPSRTSGTDTQYF. The complete variable domain, with remaining parts taken from reference TRBV18 and TRBJ2-3, reads NAGVMQNPRHLVRRRGQEARLRCSPMKGHSHVYWYRQLPEEGLKFMVYLQKENIIDESGMPKERFSAEFPKEGPSILRIQQVVRGDSAAYFCASSPSRTSGTDTQYFGPGTRLTVL.

This chain links TRBV14 with TRBJ1-1; 10 bases fit TRBD1. The CDR3 spans 17 residues. The germline gives CDR1 SGHDN, CDR2 FVKESK. V was pared by 4 bases and J by 0 bases, with 8 bases of the junction left unmatched. The CDR3 region is CASSRRQGAFLNTEAFF. The CDR3 DNA is TGTGCCAGCAGCCGCCGACAGGGGGCCTTTTTGAACACTGAAGCTTTCTTT.

The chain carries TRBV14 and TRBJ1-1; no reliable D call. Per the germline V gene, CDR1 is SGHDN and CDR2 is FVKESK. This CDR3 region has 16 residues. Deletions cut 2 bases from V and 0 bases from J, with 13 bases between. In DNA form, the CDR3 reads TGTGCCAGCAGCCAATTTAAAAACTCAATGAACACTGAAGCTTTCTTT. This sequence encodes CASSQFKNSMNTEAFF.

The chain recombines TRBV5-1 with TRBJ2-1; D possibly corresponds to TRBD2 (5 bases). Germline loops: CDR1 SGHRS, CDR2 YFSETQ. The V end was cut by 3 bases, the J end by 4 bases, with 11 bases between. This CDR3 has 14 residues. CDR3 sequence (DNA): TGCGCCAGCAGCTCTAGGACGGGGTACAATGAGCAGTTCTTC. Its translation is CASSSRTGYNEQFF.

The J gene is TRBJ2-2, the V gene TRBV12-2; the DNA was not used to check the table's D call, TRBD2. TRBV12-2 is a recognized pseudogene. The CDR3 is 14 residues long. Here the CDR3 DNA reads TGTGCAAGTCGCTTCCCGTTTCCCTCCGGGGAGCTGTTTTTT. This sequence encodes CASRFPFPSGELFF.

The count of this clone is one. The chain is built from TRBV6-1 and TRBJ2-5; TRBD1 matches 8 bases. Matching the DNA end better, TRBJ2-7 makes the J call doubtful. Germline V gene data show CDR1 as MNHNS and CDR2 as SASEGT. This CDR3 comprises 14 residues. In nucleotides, the CDR3 is TGTGCCAGCAGTGGGGGACAGGTTCCCTACGAGCAGTACTTC. Protein product: CASSGGQVPYEQYF.

This sequence joins TRBV15 and TRBJ2-3, with D maybe TRBD2 (6 bases). The CDR3 is 16 residues long. Germline V lookup: CDR1 LNHNV, CDR2 YYDKDF (reference sequence). Trimming removed 0 bases at V and 0 bases at J, with 10 bases between. CDR3 loop: CATSRDRGISTDTQYF. The CDR3 DNA reads as TGTGCCACCAGCAGAGATCGGGGGATAAGCACAGATACGCAGTATTTT.

The J gene is TRBJ2-7, the V gene TRBV5-6; a possible D gene is TRBD2 (5 bases). The V gene lost 2 bases and the J gene lost 0 bases, with 12 bases spanning the gap. The length of the CDR3 is 15 residues. Germline loops: CDR1 SGHDT, CDR2 YYEEEE. The CDR3 nucleotides read TGTGCCAGCAGCTTAGGTCCGACTATCTCCTACGAGCAGTACTTC. It specifies CASSLGPTISYEQYF.

The chain uses TRBV5-4 and TRBJ1-4, with D perhaps matching TRBD1 (6 bases). The CDR3 sequence is 13 residues long. Germline assignment: CDR1 SGHNT and CDR2 YYREEE (reference sequence). Trimming cost V 4 bases and J 7 bases, with 11 bases left between them. The CDR3 loop is CASSRGGAEKLFF. CDR3 nucleotide sequence: TGTGCCAGCAGCCGGGGGGGGGCTGAAAAACTGTTTTTT.

This chain links TRBV29-1 with TRBJ2-1; 9 bases agree with TRBD2. CDR1 is SQVTM and CDR2 is ANQGSEA in the germline V gene. J lost 4 bases, V lost 4 bases, and 5 bases had no gene match. This CDR3 is built from 14 residues. This CDR3 is CSVGVSGSYNEQFF. Written as DNA, the CDR3 is TGCAGCGTTGGGGTTAGCGGGAGTTACAATGAGCAGTTCTTC.

V gene TRBV7-2 combines with J gene TRBJ2-1; 8 bases fit TRBD2. With 1 base clipped from V and 4 bases from J, the junction kept 3 bases outside the gene matches. The germline V gene has CDR1 SGHTA and CDR2 FQGNSA. There are 15 residues in the CDR3. CDR3 bases: TGTGCCAGCAGCTTAGGTGCTAGCGGGTACAATGAGCAGTTCTTC. This encodes CASSLGASGYNEQFF.

This rearrangement joins TRBV19 to TRBJ2-7, with 7 bases matching TRBD2. Germline trimming cut 5 bases from V and 1 base from J; bases unmatched to any gene: 5. The CDR3 runs to 14 residues. In germline, CDR1 is LNHDA, CDR2 SQIVND (reference sequence). For the CDR3, the DNA is TGTGCCAGTAGTGGGCAAGCGGGATCCTACGAGCAGTACTTC. Protein: CASSGQAGSYEQYF. The complete variable domain, with remaining parts taken from reference TRBV19 and TRBJ2-7, reads DGGITQSPKYLFRKEGQNVTLSCEQNLNHDAMYWYRQDPGQGLRLIYYSQIVNDFQKGDIAEGYSVSREKKESFPLTVTSAQKNPTAFYLCASSGQAGSYEQYFGPGTRLTVT.